The sequence of this T cell receptor beta chain was determined in a study of T-cell reconstitution after alpha-beta-depleted transplantation in children. The germline gives CDR1 SNHLY, CDR2 FYNNEI. The V and J ends lost 7 bases and 6 bases, in that order; junction bases with no gene match: 12. The CDR3 is 14 amino acids. The study, taken as a whole, reports: It was newly produced T cells that mostly accounted for T-cell counts and diversity one year after transplant. At around two months after transplant, the alpha-beta T cells were reportedly derived from several hundred expanded clones that came from non-depleted graft cells.

This clonotype came up many times. Its antigen is not identified. A TCRbeta library incorporating unique molecular identifiers was prepared. MiXCR, applied by TCRdb to the PCR reads, yields one record per CDR3 protein. The profile shows about 980,000 distinct CDR3 sequences, 25% to 30% of them singletons. The source was PBMCs, mostly from graft donor cells, collected 360 days after TCRalphabeta/CD19-depleted stem cell transplant. The J gene is TRBJ2-7, the V gene TRBV2; 7 bases are a match to TRBD1. The TCR originated in a boy under two years old who had a stem cell transplant for SCID, so the T cells may come from the graft donor. CDR3 DNA sequence: TGTGCCAGCATCCCGGACAGGCATTCGAGCGAGCAGTACTTC. It translates to CASIPDRHSSEQYF. Variable domain in full (rest from reference TRBV2 and TRBJ2-7): EPEVTQTPSHQVTQMGQEVILRCVPISNHLYFYWYRQILGQKVEFLVSFYNNEISEKSEIFDDQFSVERPDGSNFTLKIRSTKLEDSAMYFCASIPDRHSSEQYFGPGTRLTVT.